The 18 T cell receptor beta chains reported below all come from one sample, sequenced in a study of T-cell memory formation after mild COVID-19. TCRdb re-called the 5' RACE reads through MiXCR, storing one row per CDR3 protein. Of about 110,000 distinct CDR3 sequences in the sample, approximately 15% were seen once. The specimen sequenced was PBMCs or a T cell subset sorted from them (not recorded which). The receptor set was obtained from an adult woman who had mild COVID-19 (a few samples of this study predate the infection). Cell type and time point are not known.

This chain links TRBV11-2 with TRBJ2-7; no definite D call. Germline CDR1 SGHAT, CDR2 FQNNGV. This CDR3 comprises 12 residues. V was trimmed by 3 bases and J by 4 bases, leaving 7 bases between them. As DNA, the CDR3 is TGTGCCAGCAGCTTGAGCTGGTACGAGCAGTACTTC. Its translation: CASSLSWYEQYF.

This sequence joins TRBV6-2 or TRBV6-3 and TRBJ2-3; 7 nucleotides match TRBD1. The V and J ends lost 2 bases and 3 bases, in that order; junction bases with no gene match: 5. Germline V gives CDR1 MNHEY, CDR2 SVGEGT. CDR3 size: 15 residues. The CDR3 DNA reads as TGTGCCAGCAGTTACAGGGGGCCTCCAACAGATACGCAGTATTTT. Amino acid sequence: CASSYRGPPTDTQYF.

The genes are TRBV7-8 and TRBJ2-1; 8 nucleotides match TRBD1. The germline V gene encodes CDR1 SGHVS and CDR2 FQNEAQ. The V segment lost 5 bases and the J segment 1 base; nucleotides outside the gene matches: 4. The CDR3 runs 15 residues. CDR3 bases: TGTGCCAGCAGCCCGACAGGGGTTTCCTACAATGAGCAGTTCTTC. Its translation is CASSPTGVSYNEQFF.

CDR3 in amino acids: CASSAPGLVYNEQFF. CDR3 DNA sequence: TGTGCCAGCAGCGCTCCGGGACTGGTCTACAATGAGCAGTTCTTC. The chain employs TRBV6-2 or TRBV6-3 and TRBJ2-1, with TRBD2 as a possible D gene (6 bases). V lost 6 bases and J 3 bases, leaving 15 bases between the germline ends. Germline V CDR1 and CDR2: MNHEY, SVGEGT. CDR3 size: 15 residues.

This clonotype was seen repeatedly, ten times or more. The V gene is TRBV6-5, the J gene TRBJ1-1, with D unresolved. CDR1 is MNHEY and CDR2 is SVGAGI in the germline V gene. This CDR3 contains 14 residues. With 5 bases removed from V and 5 bases from J, the gap between germline ends came to 15 bases. Written as DNA, the CDR3 is TGTGCCAGCAGTCCTACAGCGAGAGGGACTGAAGCTTTCTTT. Translation gives CASSPTARGTEAFF.

V usage is TRBV4-1 and J usage is TRBJ2-1; the match to TRBD1 covers 8 bases. This CDR3 comprises 14 residues. The V gene end was trimmed by 4 bases and the J gene end by 8 bases; junction bases not matched to a gene: 7. Germline CDR1 MGHRA, CDR2 YSYEKL. CDR3 protein: CASSRPDRVYEQFF. The CDR3 DNA sequence: TGCGCCAGCAGCCGGCCGGACAGGGTATATGAGCAGTTCTTC.

The sample holds a few counts of this clonotype. The chain is built from TRBV9 and TRBJ2-7, with 10 nucleotides matching TRBD2. CDR1 and CDR2 (germline): SGDLS, YYNGEE. CDR3 length equals 15 residues. V lost 3 bases, J lost 0 bases, and 3 bases stayed unmatched. The chain's CDR3 is CASSETSGNSYEQYF. Written as DNA, the CDR3 is TGTGCCAGCAGCGAAACTAGCGGGAACTCCTACGAGCAGTACTTC.

This clonotype was counted a few times. One junction end does not reproduce the germline sequence, and a read error may be involved. V is TRBV2 and J is TRBJ2-3, with 9 bases matching TRBD2. The CDR3 has 15 amino acids. CDR1 and CDR2 (germline): SNHLY, FYNNEI. The CDR3 DNA follows: TGTGCCGGCAGCGGGGGGACCTCTAGCACAGATACGCAGTATTTT. Translating gives CAGSGGTSSTDTQYF.

This clonotype has only a few counts. The J gene is TRBJ2-7, the V gene TRBV3-1; TRBD2 might be the D (6 bases). Trimming removed 0 bases at V and 2 bases at J, with 14 bases between. The germline gives CDR1 LGHDT, CDR2 YNNKEL (reference sequence). This CDR3 has 16 residues. For the CDR3, the DNA is TGTGCCAGCAGCCAAGAGAAAAGCGGGTACGCCTACGAGCAGTACTTC. Amino acid sequence: CASSQEKSGYAYEQYF.

The chain recombines TRBV7-9 with TRBJ1-3; D possibly corresponds to TRBD1 (6 bases). This CDR3 has 16 amino acids. CDR1 is SEHNR and CDR2 is FQNEAQ in the germline V gene (reference sequence). Trimming left V 0 bases short and J 0 bases short, with 9 bases between. CDR3 coding DNA: TGTGCCAGCAGCTTAGCGGGGGACATCTCTGGAAACACCATATATTTT. This translates into CASSLAGDISGNTIYF.

This clonotype has just a few counts. The CDR3 bases are TGTGCCAGCAGCTTAACCGTCCCAGGGCACTACGAGCAGTACTTC. Its protein product is CASSLTVPGHYEQYF. The J gene is TRBJ2-7, the V gene TRBV7-9; a possible D gene is TRBD1 (5 bases). The CDR3 loop spans 15 amino acids. V was shortened by 2 bases and J by 3 bases, with 14 bases between the two germline ends. Germline CDR1 is SEHNR and CDR2 is FQNEAQ (reference sequence).

With regard to this clonotype: A junction boundary mismatches the germline segment, possibly from a read error. The chain uses TRBV9 and TRBJ2-1; D is uncertain. Germline loops: CDR1 SGDLS, CDR2 YYNGEE. The CDR3 contains 12 residues. CDR3 coding DNA: TGTGCAAGCAGCGTAGTTTTCAATGAGCAGTTCTTC. Translating gives CASSVVFNEQFF.

V and J are TRBV19 and TRBJ2-1; 8 positions match TRBD2. CDR1 LNHDA and CDR2 SQIVND come from the germline V gene (reference sequence). Trimming removed 2 bases from V and 4 bases from J; junction bases left unmatched: 4. This CDR3 has 15 amino acids. In DNA form, the CDR3 reads TGTGCCAGTAGTATATCGGGGGGGGCTTACAATGAGCAGTTCTTC. Protein: CASSISGGAYNEQFF.

This clonotype occurred a few times. The V gene is TRBV19, the J gene TRBJ1-1; no firm D call. The CDR3 covers 13 residues. Germline values: CDR1 LNHDA, CDR2 SQIVND (reference sequence). V was pared by 3 bases and J by 1 base, with 6 bases between. The CDR3 is CASSISRNTEAFF. In nucleotides, the CDR3 is TGTGCCAGTAGTATCAGTCGGAACACTGAAGCTTTCTTT.

This clonotype was detected only a few times. The chain joins TRBV6-5 to TRBJ1-1; D is ambiguous. Germline values: CDR1 MNHEY, CDR2 SVGAGI. This CDR3 comprises 11 residues. The V gene lost 7 bases and the J gene lost 4 bases, with 7 bases spanning the gap. The CDR3 is CASTFRTEAFF. For the CDR3, the DNA is TGTGCCAGCACCTTCCGCACTGAAGCTTTCTTT.

This clonotype occurred a few times. This chain connects TRBV28 to TRBJ2-6, with D tentatively TRBD1 (6 bases). V was pared by 3 bases and J by 4 bases, with 16 bases between. CDR1 and CDR2 from the germline V gene are MDHEN and SYDVKM. This CDR3 region has 17 residues. The CDR3: CASSFPFTGLGANVLTF. The CDR3 DNA is TGTGCCAGCAGTTTCCCCTTCACAGGGTTGGGGGCCAACGTCCTGACTTTC.

The rearrangement links TRBV5-5 to TRBJ1-1; D unclear. Per the germline V gene, CDR1 is SGHKS and CDR2 is YYEKEE (reference sequence). This CDR3 comprises 14 residues. V was trimmed by 2 bases and J by 0 bases, leaving 8 bases between them. The CDR3 DNA is TGTGCCAGCAGCTTAGACATAGTGAACACTGAAGCTTTCTTT. It encodes CASSLDIVNTEAFF. The entire variable domain, with the rest obtained from reference TRBV5-5 and TRBJ1-1, is as follows: DAGVTQSPTHLIKTRGQQVTLRCSPISGHKSVSWYQQVLGQGPQFIFQYYEKEERGRGNFPDRFSARQFPNYSSELNVNALLLGDSALYLCASSLDIVNTEAFFGQGTRLTVV.

The CDR3 DNA follows: TGTGCCAGTAGTGCTCTAGCGGGAGTCTCTGGTGAGCAGTTCTTC. Its translation is CASSALAGVSGEQFF. J is TRBJ2-1 and V is TRBV19, with 10 nucleotides matching TRBD2. The germline gives CDR1 LNHDA, CDR2 SQIVND (reference sequence). V lost 5 bases to trimming and J lost 9 bases; unmatched junction nucleotides: 10. The CDR3 is made up of 15 amino acids.